This T cell receptor beta chain emerged from a study of blood T cell repertoires in COVID-19. How the authors handled the data: Cell counts per sample came from amplifying reference gene primers. TCRdb's table, derived via immunoSEQ multiplex PCR, lists solely in-frame clones and lacks some. Clonal size and the V and J genes are those of that table, whereas D and trimming came from the DNA. Of 300,000 or so clones listed, roughly 90% are singletons. Unmatched junction bases numbered 11, after V lost 5 bases and J lost 7 bases. Germline loops: CDR1 SNHLY, CDR2 FYNNEI. CDR3 length: 16 residues. This clone was recorded only once.

The chain has TRBV2 and TRBJ1-5; 10 nucleotides align to TRBD1. Sequencing input: peripheral blood. The TCR originated in a woman under 40 with COVID-19, enrolled during active disease. The CDR3 here is CASSPGGQGNIQPQHF. The CDR3 DNA reads as TGTGCCAGCAGTCCTGGGGGACAGGGGAATATACAGCCCCAGCATTTT.